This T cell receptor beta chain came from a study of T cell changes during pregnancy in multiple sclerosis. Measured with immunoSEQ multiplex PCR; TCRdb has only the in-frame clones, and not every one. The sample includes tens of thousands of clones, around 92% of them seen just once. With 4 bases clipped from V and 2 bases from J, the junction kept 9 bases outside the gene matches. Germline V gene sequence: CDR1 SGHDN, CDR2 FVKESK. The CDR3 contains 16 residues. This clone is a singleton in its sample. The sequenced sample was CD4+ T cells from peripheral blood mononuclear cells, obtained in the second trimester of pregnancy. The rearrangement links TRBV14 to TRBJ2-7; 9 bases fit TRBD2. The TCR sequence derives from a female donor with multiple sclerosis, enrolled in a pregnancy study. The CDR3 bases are TGTGCCAGCAGCCCCGGAGGTAGCGGGAGAGCCTACGAGCAGTACTTC. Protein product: CASSPGGSGRAYEQYF.